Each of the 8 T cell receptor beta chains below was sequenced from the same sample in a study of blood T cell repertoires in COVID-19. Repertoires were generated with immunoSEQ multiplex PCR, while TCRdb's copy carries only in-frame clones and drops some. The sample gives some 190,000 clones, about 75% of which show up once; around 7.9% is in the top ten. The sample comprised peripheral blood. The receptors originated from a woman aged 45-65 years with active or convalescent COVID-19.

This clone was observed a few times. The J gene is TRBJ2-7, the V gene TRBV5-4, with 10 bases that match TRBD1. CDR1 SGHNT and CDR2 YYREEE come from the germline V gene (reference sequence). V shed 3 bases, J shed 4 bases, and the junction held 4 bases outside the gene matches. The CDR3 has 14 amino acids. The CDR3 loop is CASSWDRGRYEQYF. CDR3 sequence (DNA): TGTGCCAGCAGCTGGGACAGGGGTCGGTACGAGCAGTACTTC.

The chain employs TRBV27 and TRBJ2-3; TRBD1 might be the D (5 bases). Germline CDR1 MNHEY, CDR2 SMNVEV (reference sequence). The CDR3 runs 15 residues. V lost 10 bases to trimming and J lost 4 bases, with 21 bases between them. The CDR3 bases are TGTGCCACAAGTCTGGCTGGCAGGGATGCAGATACGCAGTATTTT. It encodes CATSLAGRDADTQYF.

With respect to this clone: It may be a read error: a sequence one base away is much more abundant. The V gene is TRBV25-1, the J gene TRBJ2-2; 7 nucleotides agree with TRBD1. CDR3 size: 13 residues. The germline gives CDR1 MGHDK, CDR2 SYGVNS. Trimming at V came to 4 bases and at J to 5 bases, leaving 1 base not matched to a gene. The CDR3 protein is CASSAQGTGELFF. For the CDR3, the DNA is TGTGCCAGCAGTGCACAGGGGACCGGGGAGCTGTTTTTT.

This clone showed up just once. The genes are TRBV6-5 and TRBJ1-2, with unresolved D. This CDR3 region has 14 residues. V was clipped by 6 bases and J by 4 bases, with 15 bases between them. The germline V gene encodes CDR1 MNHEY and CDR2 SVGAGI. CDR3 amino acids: CASRTVQDSYGYTF. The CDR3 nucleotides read TGTGCCAGCAGGACCGTCCAGGACTCCTATGGCTACACCTTC.

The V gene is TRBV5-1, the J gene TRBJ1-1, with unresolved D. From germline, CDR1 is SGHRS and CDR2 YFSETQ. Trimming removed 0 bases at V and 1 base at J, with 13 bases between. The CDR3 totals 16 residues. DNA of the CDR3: TGCGCCAGCAGCTTGGCAGGCCCGATGGGGAACACTGAAGCTTTCTTT. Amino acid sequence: CASSLAGPMGNTEAFF.

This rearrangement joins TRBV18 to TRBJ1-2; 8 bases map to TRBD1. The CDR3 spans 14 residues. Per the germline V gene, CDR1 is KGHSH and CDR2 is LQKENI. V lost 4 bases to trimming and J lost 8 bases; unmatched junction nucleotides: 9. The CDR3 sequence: CASSHGQGGEGYTF. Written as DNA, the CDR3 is TGTGCCAGCTCACACGGACAGGGAGGAGAAGGCTACACCTTC.

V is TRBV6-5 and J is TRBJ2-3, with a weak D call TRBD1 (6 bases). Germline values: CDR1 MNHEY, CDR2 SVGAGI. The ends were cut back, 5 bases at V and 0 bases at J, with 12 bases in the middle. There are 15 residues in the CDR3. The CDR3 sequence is CASSRQALSTDTQYF. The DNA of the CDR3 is TGTGCCAGCAGTCGACAGGCCCTTAGCACAGATACGCAGTATTTT.

The CDR3 DNA is TGTGCCAGCAGTAAGGGGCAGGGGTATGGCTACACCTTC. It codes for CASSKGQGYGYTF. The chain recombines TRBV6-5 with TRBJ1-2; D is perhaps TRBD1 (6 bases). Trimming stripped 5 bases from V and 5 bases from J, with 12 bases between. The CDR3 consists of 13 residues. Germline CDR1 is MNHEY and CDR2 is SVGAGI.